This T cell receptor (beta chain) comes out of a study of CD8 T cells in Susac syndrome. Germline V gives CDR1 SEHNR, CDR2 FQNEAQ (reference sequence). The ends lost 5 bases at V and 2 bases at J; junction bases unmatched: 7. The CDR3 spans 15 residues. CD8+ and CD4+ T cells taken from blood had their TCR beta sequenced. The study used treatment-naive patients who had stable or active relapsing-remitting disease as multiple sclerosis controls. FACS enriched CD8+ TEMRA cells, while bulk CD8+ and CD4+ were negatively isolated. An input of about 0.5 to 1 ug of RNA was subjected to reverse transcription using random hexamers. Amplification of TCR beta CDR3 spanned 54 Vbeta and 13 Jbeta via immunoSEQ multiplex PCR. TCRdb fed the immunoSEQ multiplex PCR reads into MiXCR, producing one record per CDR3 protein. The sample records 190,000 or so distinct CDR3 sequences, 90% to 95% being singletons.

Sequencing was done on a sample of CD4+ T cells from PBMCs. The receptor was derived from a human donor with multiple sclerosis. The chain joins TRBV7-9 to TRBJ2-7; 9 positions match TRBD1. The CDR3 bases are TGTGCCAGCAGCGGGGGACAGGGTTCGGCCTACGAGCAGTACTTC. Translated, it gives CASSGGQGSAYEQYF.